This T cell receptor beta chain emerged from a study of CD8 T cells in ankylosing spondylitis (dated by TCRdb to between 2016 and 2019). Study-wide context: The study profiled T cell receptor beta repertoires in healthy donors and ankylosing spondylitis patients to find disease-linked TCR variants. Peripheral blood was sampled, and synovial fluid was additionally collected from ankylosing spondylitis patients. In total, the full study cohort was made up of roughly 110 healthy donors and 20 to 25 ankylosing spondylitis patients.

From the cysteine through the phenylalanine, the CDR3 covers 14 amino acids. The CDR3 DNA has 42 bases and is translated from base 1. The V and J ends are trimmed by 8 bases and 4 bases, leaving 15 bases between them. The germline V gene encodes CDR1 SNHLY and CDR2 FYNNEI. What the work shows at the level of the full study, not this receptor alone: The disease-linked clones had a CD8+ phenotype and were found at relatively low frequencies in peripheral blood. The disease-linked clones were reported to be significantly enriched in matched synovial fluid samples from ankylosing spondylitis patients. Some TCR beta motif variants had previously been reported in synovial fluid and blood of reactive arthritis patients, which suggested common disease-initiation mechanisms. Blood from ankylosing spondylitis patients appeared to be characterized by a TCR beta motif composed of roughly 8 highly homologous amino acid variants.

Data came from an Illumina HiSeq 2500. TCR beta libraries were prepared by quantitative 5'-RACE with molecular barcodes. The paper's processing steps were these. Disease-linked TCR variants were identified with a new computational method built on a probabilistic model of VDJ rearrangement. Clones were called with MiXCR by TCRdb after fastp trimmed the public reads at Q25, and only in-frame beta chains were retained. Each CDR3 protein gets just one entry, which takes the most common genes and DNA from the rows behind it. TCRdb, rather than the study authors, made the V and J calls. Present in this sample are approximately 210,000 distinct CDR3 sequences, 9.5% to 15% of which were seen just once. About 15% of the sample is held by the ten biggest clonotypes. A remark on this clonotype: Its antigen remains unidentified. Base qualities are not at hand, and no much larger clone is one base apart.

The chain is encoded by TRBV2 joined to TRBJ2-1, with no confident D gene call. This receptor was taken from a male donor with ankylosing spondylitis or in good health (not recorded which). The specimen was blood, either unsorted or a sorted T cell fraction (not recorded which). DNA sequence: TGTGCCAGCGGTTCCCCGGGCCGTTACAATGAGCAGTTCTTC. Its protein reads: CASGSPGRYNEQFF.